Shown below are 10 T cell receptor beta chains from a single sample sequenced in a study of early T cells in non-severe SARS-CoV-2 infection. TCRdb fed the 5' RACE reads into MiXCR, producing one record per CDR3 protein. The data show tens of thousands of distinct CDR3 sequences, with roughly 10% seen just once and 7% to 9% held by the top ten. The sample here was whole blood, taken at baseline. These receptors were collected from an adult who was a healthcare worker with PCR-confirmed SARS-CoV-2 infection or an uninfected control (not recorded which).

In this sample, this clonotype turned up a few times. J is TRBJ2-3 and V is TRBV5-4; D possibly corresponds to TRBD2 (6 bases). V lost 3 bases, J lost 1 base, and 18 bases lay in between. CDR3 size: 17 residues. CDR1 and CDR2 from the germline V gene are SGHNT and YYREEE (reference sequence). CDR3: CASSWLLAGLRTDTQYF. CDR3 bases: TGTGCCAGCAGCTGGCTGTTGGCGGGGCTTCGCACAGATACGCAGTATTTT.

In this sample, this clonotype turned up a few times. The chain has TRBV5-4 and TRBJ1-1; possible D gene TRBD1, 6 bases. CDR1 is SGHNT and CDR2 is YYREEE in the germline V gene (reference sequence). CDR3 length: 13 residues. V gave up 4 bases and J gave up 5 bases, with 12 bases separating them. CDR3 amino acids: CASSLDSGTEAFF. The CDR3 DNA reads TGTGCCAGCAGCCTGGACAGCGGAACTGAAGCTTTCTTT.

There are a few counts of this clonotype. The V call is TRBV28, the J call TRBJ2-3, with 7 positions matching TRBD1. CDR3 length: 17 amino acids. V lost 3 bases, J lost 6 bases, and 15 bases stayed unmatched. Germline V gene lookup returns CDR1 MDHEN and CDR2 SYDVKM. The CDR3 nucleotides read TGTGCCAGCAGTTTTGCCAGGGACAGAAAAATGATTGATACGCAGTATTTT. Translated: CASSFARDRKMIDTQYF.

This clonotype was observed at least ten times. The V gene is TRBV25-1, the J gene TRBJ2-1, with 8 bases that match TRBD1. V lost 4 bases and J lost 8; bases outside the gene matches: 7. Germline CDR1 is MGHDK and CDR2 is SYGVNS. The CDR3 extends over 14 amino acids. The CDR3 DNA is TGTGCCAGCAGTGGATTGACAGGGGCGGATGAGCAGTTCTTC. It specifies CASSGLTGADEQFF.

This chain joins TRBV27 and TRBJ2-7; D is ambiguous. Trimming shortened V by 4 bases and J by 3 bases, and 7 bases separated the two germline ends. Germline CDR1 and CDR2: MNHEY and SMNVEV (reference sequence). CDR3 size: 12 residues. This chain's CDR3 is CASSSRHYEQYF. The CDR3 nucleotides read TGTGCCAGCAGTTCCCGTCACTACGAGCAGTACTTC.

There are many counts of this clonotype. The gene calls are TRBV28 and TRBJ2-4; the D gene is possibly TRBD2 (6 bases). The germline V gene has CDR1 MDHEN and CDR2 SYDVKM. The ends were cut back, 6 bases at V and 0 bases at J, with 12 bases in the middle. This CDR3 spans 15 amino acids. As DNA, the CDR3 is TGTGCCAGCAGCTTTGTGGGACTAGCCAAAAACATTCAGTACTTC. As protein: CASSFVGLAKNIQYF.

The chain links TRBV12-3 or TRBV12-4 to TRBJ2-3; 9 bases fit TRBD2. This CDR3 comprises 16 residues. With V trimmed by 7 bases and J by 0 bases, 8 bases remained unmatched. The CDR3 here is CASTKRLAGSTDTQYF. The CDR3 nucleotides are TGTGCCAGCACCAAAAGGCTAGCGGGGAGCACAGATACGCAGTATTTT.

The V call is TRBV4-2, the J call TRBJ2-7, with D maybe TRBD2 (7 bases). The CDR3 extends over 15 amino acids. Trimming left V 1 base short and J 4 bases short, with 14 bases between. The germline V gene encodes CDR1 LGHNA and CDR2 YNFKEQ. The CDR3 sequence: CASSQGAGQVYEQYF. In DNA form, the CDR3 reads TGTGCCAGCAGCCAAGGAGCGGGACAAGTTTACGAGCAGTACTTC.

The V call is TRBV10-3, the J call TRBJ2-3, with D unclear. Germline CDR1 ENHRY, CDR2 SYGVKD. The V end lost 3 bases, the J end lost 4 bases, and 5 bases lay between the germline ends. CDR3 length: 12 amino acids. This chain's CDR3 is CAISDQADTQYF. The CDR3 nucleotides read TGTGCCATCAGTGATCAGGCAGATACGCAGTATTTT.

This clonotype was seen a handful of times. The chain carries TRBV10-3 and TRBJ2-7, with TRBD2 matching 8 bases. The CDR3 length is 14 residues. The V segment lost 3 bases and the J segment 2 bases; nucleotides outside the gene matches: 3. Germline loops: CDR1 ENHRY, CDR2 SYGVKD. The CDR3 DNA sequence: TGTGCCATCAGTGACGGGACTAGGACCTACGAGCAGTACTTC. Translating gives CAISDGTRTYEQYF.